The 21 T cell receptor beta chains in this list originate from one sample, sequenced in a study of T cell clonotyping in hematopoietic cell transplantation. Clones were read by immunoSEQ multiplex PCR, and TCRdb kept only the in-frame ones, dropping some. The sample records roughly 16,000 clones, 93% being singletons. Time point given: recipient sample about 28 days before transplant, after cytoreduction. This specimen consisted of peripheral blood mononuclear cells, obtained before stem cell transplant. Source of these receptors: a man younger than 30 with biphenotypic leukemia. Some clones in this sample may be carry-over from other donors' samples.

This chain uses TRBV2 with TRBJ2-7; 8 bases match TRBD1. CDR1 and CDR2 (germline): SNHLY, FYNNEI. This CDR3 has 15 amino acids. The trim removed 9 bases at V and 0 bases at J, leaving 10 bases unmatched. CDR3 region: CASRRPGTGSYEQYF. In nucleotides, the CDR3 is TGTGCCAGTAGAAGGCCCGGGACAGGCTCCTACGAGCAGTACTTC.

The chain employs TRBV2 and TRBJ2-5; D unresolved. Trimming removed 8 bases from V and 3 bases from J, with 13 bases in between. Germline CDR1 and CDR2: SNHLY and FYNNEI. The CDR3 is 13 amino acids. The CDR3 DNA is TGTGCCAGCTCGGAAGTGCGAAAAGAGACCCAGTACTTC. It codes for CASSEVRKETQYF.

The chain has TRBV5-6 and TRBJ2-5; TRBD2 is a possible D gene (5 bases). Germline V gene lookup returns CDR1 SGHDT and CDR2 YYEEEE. Trimming stripped 4 bases from V and 5 bases from J, with 6 bases between. This CDR3 is built from 11 residues. The CDR3 nucleotides are TGTGCCAGCAGCAGGAGGGAGACCCAGTACTTC. It yields the protein CASSRRETQYF.

The V gene is TRBV19, the J gene TRBJ2-2, with D tentatively TRBD2 (6 bases). Germline values: CDR1 LNHDA, CDR2 SQIVND (reference sequence). Deletions cut 11 bases from V and 1 base from J, with 11 bases between. The CDR3 has 13 residues. For the CDR3, the DNA is TGTGCCGCGCGGGAAAAGAACACCGGGGAGCTGTTTTTT. This codes for CAAREKNTGELFF.

The chain has TRBV5-4 and TRBJ2-2; TRBD2 aligns across 10 bases. From germline, CDR1 is SGHNT and CDR2 YYREEE (reference sequence). The CDR3 loop spans 15 amino acids. The V gene end was trimmed by 3 bases and the J gene end by 5 bases; junction bases not matched to a gene: 4. The CDR3 protein is CASSSGTSDTGELFF. For the CDR3, the DNA is TGTGCCAGCAGCTCCGGGACTAGCGATACCGGGGAGCTGTTTTTT.

The chain is built from TRBV30 and TRBJ1-3, with D uncertain. The CDR3 spans 15 residues. Between the trimmed V and J ends, which lost 5 bases and 0 bases, there was a span of 14 bases. Germline values: CDR1 GTSNPN, CDR2 SVGIG (reference sequence). The CDR3 DNA reads TGTGCCTGGGACCCAGCGGCAGACTCTGGAAACACCATATATTTT. It yields the protein CAWDPAADSGNTIYF.

The chain couples TRBV29-1 to TRBJ1-1, with 7 bases fitting TRBD1. V lost 7 bases, J lost 2 bases, and 4 bases stayed unmatched. Germline V gene lookup returns CDR1 SQVTM and CDR2 ANQGSEA. The CDR3 has 12 residues. The CDR3 region is CSARTGNTEAFF. The CDR3 nucleotides are TGCAGCGCCCGGACAGGCAACACTGAAGCTTTCTTT.

V gene TRBV27 combines with J gene TRBJ2-2, with D uncertain. The CDR3 sequence is 13 residues long. V was cut by 3 bases and J by 2 bases, with 4 bases left in between. CDR1 is MNHEY and CDR2 is SMNVEV in the germline V gene (reference sequence). The CDR3 loop is CASSLDNTGELFF. CDR3 in DNA: TGTGCCAGCAGTTTGGATAACACCGGGGAGCTGTTTTTT.

The V and J genes are TRBV30 and TRBJ2-7, with 7 bases identical to TRBD1. After removal of 0 bases from V and 2 bases from J, the junction contained 4 bases not matched to a gene. CDR3 size: 14 residues. In germline, CDR1 is GTSNPN, CDR2 SVGIG (reference sequence). In DNA form, the CDR3 reads TGTGCCTGGAGTGTCGGGACAGAAGCCTACGAGCAGTACTTC. Translating gives CAWSVGTEAYEQYF.

The chain has TRBV6-5 and TRBJ1-6; D gene unclear. Trimming pared 6 bases from V and 6 bases from J, leaving 15 bases between. The CDR3 length is 15 residues. Germline values: CDR1 MNHEY, CDR2 SVGAGI. In DNA form, the CDR3 reads TGTGCCAGCAGAACGAACCCCGGGAGTAATTCACCCCTCCACTTT. Translated, it gives CASRTNPGSNSPLHF.

J is TRBJ1-6 and V is TRBV11-2, with 8 bases matching TRBD1. The CDR3 spans 16 residues. V shed 1 base and J 6 bases; nucleotides not matched to a gene: 5. CDR1 is SGHAT, CDR2 FQNNGV, per germline. This chain's CDR3 is CASSLVGQAGNSPLHF. CDR3 nucleotide sequence: TGTGCCAGCAGCTTAGTGGGACAGGCCGGTAATTCACCCCTCCACTTT.

V usage is TRBV6-5 and J usage is TRBJ2-2; 7 positions match TRBD1. The V and J ends lost 6 bases and 7 bases, in that order; junction bases with no gene match: 8. Per the germline V gene, CDR1 is MNHEY and CDR2 is SVGAGI. The CDR3 extends over 14 amino acids. The CDR3 region is CASRLEGAGGELFF. The CDR3 DNA sequence: TGTGCCAGCAGACTCGAGGGGGCCGGCGGGGAGCTGTTTTTT.

CDR3 amino acids: CASSLDGTGGSTNEKLFF. In DNA, the CDR3 is TGTGCCAGCAGTTTAGACGGGACAGGGGGATCAACTAATGAAAAACTGTTTTTT. V and J are TRBV28 and TRBJ1-4; 11 bases match TRBD1. Trimming took 2 bases from V and 0 from J; bases not matched to a gene: 5. Germline V gives CDR1 MDHEN, CDR2 SYDVKM. CDR3 length equals 18 residues.

This chain joins TRBV7-9 and TRBJ1-1; maybe TRBD1 (5 bases). V gave up 4 bases and J gave up 3 bases, with 9 bases separating them. CDR1 and CDR2 from the germline V gene are SEHNR and FQNEAQ (reference sequence). The CDR3 loop spans 13 amino acids. This CDR3 reads CASSSQGDTEAFF. As DNA, the CDR3 is TGTGCCAGCAGCTCCCAAGGGGACACTGAAGCTTTCTTT.

V and J are TRBV5-4 and TRBJ1-3, with 9 bases fitting TRBD1. Germline assignment: CDR1 SGHNT and CDR2 YYREEE (reference sequence). The CDR3 has 15 amino acids. V gave up 4 bases and J gave up 3 bases; unmatched junction bases: 5. Here the CDR3 DNA reads TGTGCCAGCAGCGTTACAGGGGGCTTTGGAAACACCATATATTTT. Translating it yields CASSVTGGFGNTIYF.

The rearrangement links TRBV4-2 to TRBJ1-1; 10 nucleotides line up with TRBD1. V gave up 4 bases and J gave up 4 bases; unmatched junction bases: 3. CDR3 size: 14 residues. Germline lookup yields CDR1 LGHNA and CDR2 YNFKEQ. Here the CDR3 DNA reads TGTGCCAGCAGCCTTTGGGACAGGGGCACTGAAGCTTTCTTT. It yields the protein CASSLWDRGTEAFF.

The CDR3 here is CAWSGGARETQYF. The CDR3 DNA reads TGTGCCTGGAGCGGGGGGGCTCGAGAGACCCAGTACTTC. The rearrangement uses TRBV30 and TRBJ2-5; 8 bases match TRBD2. CDR1 GTSNPN and CDR2 SVGIG come from the germline V gene (reference sequence). The trim removed 3 bases at V and 4 bases at J, leaving 4 bases unmatched. The CDR3 loop spans 13 amino acids.

The gene calls are TRBV5-1 and TRBJ2-5, with a tentative D call TRBD2 (6 bases). Per the germline V gene, CDR1 is SGHRS and CDR2 is YFSETQ. The CDR3 sequence is 11 residues long. Trimming took 8 bases from V and 4 from J, leaving 9 bases between them. The CDR3, as DNA: TGCGCCAGTCGCGGGGTAGAGACCCAGTACTTC. The encoded protein is CASRGVETQYF. Combining the CDR3 with reference TRBV5-1 and TRBJ2-5 gives the whole variable domain KAGVTQTPRYLIKTRGQQVTLSCSPISGHRSVSWYQQTPGQGLQFLFEYFSETQRNKGNFPGRFSGRQFSNSRSEMNVSTLELGDSALYLCASRGVETQYFGPGTRLLVL.

As DNA, the CDR3 is TGTGCCAGCAGCTTTAGGGCAGATACGCAGTATTTT. Its translation: CASSFRADTQYF. The chain combines TRBV7-9 with TRBJ2-3; D gene ambiguous. The CDR3 is 12 residues long. The germline gives CDR1 SEHNR, CDR2 FQNEAQ (reference sequence). Trimming removed 3 bases at V and 4 bases at J, with 5 bases between.

V and J are TRBV9 and TRBJ1-1; TRBD1 might be the D (5 bases). The germline V gene encodes CDR1 SGDLS and CDR2 YYNGEE. V was trimmed by 0 bases and J by 7 bases, leaving 13 bases between them. This CDR3 contains 14 residues. CDR3 region: CASSVGFSGGEAFF. CDR3 coding DNA: TGTGCCAGCAGCGTAGGTTTCTCTGGGGGTGAAGCTTTCTTT.

This clone was recorded only once. J is TRBJ2-7 and V is TRBV10-3, with TRBD1 matching over 9 bases. The CDR3 is 14 amino acids. V lost 10 bases, J lost 0 bases, and 7 bases stayed unmatched. Per germline, CDR1 ENHRY and CDR2 SYGVKD. CDR3 in DNA: TGTGCCACCCGGAGGGACAGGGCCTCCTACGAGCAGTACTTC. It codes for CATRRDRASYEQYF.